These 20 T cell receptor beta chains were sequenced from one sample in a study of blood T cell repertoires in COVID-19. The method was immunoSEQ multiplex PCR; TCRdb's version includes in-frame clones alone and lacks a portion of them. The sample comprises 93,000 or so clones, around 92% of which are singletons, and 3.5% to 4% rests with the top ten. Sequencing was carried out using peripheral blood. The receptors derive from a woman aged 55-69 years with acute or convalescent COVID-19.

This clone came up a few times. The DNA of the CDR3 is TGTGCCAGCAGTTGGGGGCAGGGCGCTAATCAGCCCCAGCATTTT. This gives the protein CASSWGQGANQPQHF. The rearrangement links TRBV28 to TRBJ1-5; D perhaps matches TRBD1 (6 bases). V shed 4 bases and J shed 4 bases, with 14 bases lying between them. There are 15 residues in the CDR3. Germline assignment: CDR1 MDHEN and CDR2 SYDVKM. Together with reference TRBV28 and TRBJ1-5, the CDR3 gives the full variable domain: DVKVTQSSRYLVKRTGEKVFLECVQDMDHENMFWYRQDPGLGLRLIYFSYDVKMKEKGDIPEGYSVSREKKERFSLILESASTNQTSMYLCASSWGQGANQPQHFGDGTRLSIL.

The chain uses TRBV2 and TRBJ1-2; D gene unclear. The germline gives CDR1 SNHLY, CDR2 FYNNEI. The ends were cut back, 7 bases at V and 8 bases at J, with 14 bases in the middle. This CDR3 has 12 amino acids. The CDR3, as DNA: TGTGCCAGCATGGGTTACCCGGGGGGCTACACCTTC. Residues: CASMGYPGGYTF.

This clone was seen only a few times. V is TRBV27 and J is TRBJ2-5; maybe TRBD1 (5 bases). The CDR3 extends over 14 amino acids. V shed 2 bases and J shed 2 bases, with 9 bases lying between them. Germline CDR1 reads MNHEY; CDR2 reads SMNVEV (reference sequence). CDR3 nucleotides: TGTGCCAGCAGTTTACAGGGTGGGCAAGAGACCCAGTACTTC. Amino acid sequence: CASSLQGGQETQYF.

This clone came up a few times. This rearrangement joins TRBV6-5 to TRBJ1-6, with 7 bases identical to TRBD1. Germline V gene data show CDR1 as MNHEY and CDR2 as SVGAGI. J lost 9 bases, V lost 7 bases, and 9 bases had no gene match. CDR3 length equals 14 residues. The CDR3 loop reads CASTPTGQGSPLHF. The CDR3 coding sequence is TGTGCCAGCACTCCGACAGGGCAGGGTTCACCCCTCCACTTT.

The chain is built from TRBV28 and TRBJ1-2; TRBD1 might be the D (6 bases). CDR3 size: 13 residues. Trimming pared 6 bases from V and 4 bases from J, leaving 12 bases between. Germline V gives CDR1 MDHEN, CDR2 SYDVKM. This chain's CDR3 is CASRGTGTYGYTF. CDR3 in DNA: TGTGCCAGCAGGGGTACAGGGACCTATGGCTACACCTTC.

V gene TRBV29-1 combines with J gene TRBJ1-2; maybe TRBD1 (6 bases). V lost 5 bases and J lost 8, with 18 bases in between. The germline V gene encodes CDR1 SQVTM and CDR2 ANQGSEA. The CDR3 extends over 13 amino acids. The CDR3, as DNA: TGCAGCGTTCCCCAACAGGGTTTCGACGGCTACACCTTC. Translating gives CSVPQQGFDGYTF.

This chain connects TRBV6-6 to TRBJ1-1; 9 bases are a match to TRBD1. Looked up from germline, CDR1 is MNHNY and CDR2 is SVGAGI (reference sequence). CDR3 length: 14 residues. With V trimmed by 6 bases and J by 1 base, 3 bases remained unmatched. The DNA of the CDR3 is TGTGCCAGCAGCGGACAGGGGCGGAACACTGAAGCTTTCTTT. Translation: CASSGQGRNTEAFF.

V usage is TRBV30 and J usage is TRBJ2-2, with 7 bases matching TRBD2. With V trimmed by 5 bases and J by 4 bases, 7 bases remained unmatched. Germline CDR1 and CDR2: GTSNPN and SVGIG (reference sequence). The CDR3 consists of 14 residues. As DNA, the CDR3 is TGTGCCTGGGATGCGGGAGAGACCACCGGGGAGCTGTTTTTT. It is translated as CAWDAGETTGELFF.

V is TRBV18 and J is TRBJ1-4; D gene uncertain. The CDR3 length is 15 residues. Germline lookup yields CDR1 KGHSH and CDR2 LQKENI. With 6 bases removed from V and 5 bases from J, the gap between germline ends came to 16 bases. CDR3 DNA sequence: TGTGCCAGCTCCCCTCCCGGAGGGTCGAATGAAAAACTGTTTTTT. The encoded protein is CASSPPGGSNEKLFF.

J is TRBJ1-2 and V is TRBV7-2, with unresolved D. V was clipped by 0 bases and J by 2 bases, with 7 bases between them. This CDR3 has 14 residues. The V gene's germline CDR1 is SGHTA and CDR2 FQGNSA. This chain's CDR3 is CASSLAPGNYGYTF. Written as DNA, the CDR3 is TGTGCCAGCAGCTTAGCGCCGGGAAACTATGGCTACACCTTC. The variable domain in full, with the rest retrieved from reference TRBV7-2 and TRBJ1-2, is GAGVSQSPSNKVTEKGKDVELRCDPISGHTALYWYRQSLGQGLEFLIYFQGNSAPDKSGLPSDRFSAERTGGSVSTLTIQRTQQEDSAVYLCASSLAPGNYGYTFGSGTRLTVV.

The chain has TRBV12-3 or TRBV12-4 and TRBJ1-2, with D unresolved. CDR3 length: 12 residues. V was shortened by 5 bases and J by 7 bases, with 11 bases between the two germline ends. CDR3 region: CASSPGDAGYTF. CDR3 nucleotides: TGTGCCAGCAGTCCCGGGGATGCTGGCTACACCTTC.

The chain has TRBV2 and TRBJ2-5, with 7 bases matching TRBD2. V lost 7 bases to trimming and J lost 5 bases; unmatched junction nucleotides: 13. The CDR3 consists of 15 residues. Germline CDR1 is SNHLY and CDR2 is FYNNEI. CDR3 bases: TGTGCCAGCAACTACCGGGGGGTCCCAGGCGAGACCCAGTACTTC. Protein: CASNYRGVPGETQYF.

The chain couples TRBV4-1 to TRBJ1-2; TRBD1 is a possible D gene (5 bases). CDR3 length equals 13 residues. Germline-derived CDR1 and CDR2 are MGHRA and YSYEKL. The ends were cut back, 0 bases at V and 8 bases at J, with 10 bases in the middle. The chain's CDR3 is CASSQEGLLGYTF. In nucleotides, the CDR3 is TGCGCCAGCAGCCAAGAGGGACTTTTAGGCTACACCTTC.

This clone has just one count. The V and J genes are TRBV6-5 and TRBJ1-2; TRBD1 matches 8 bases. In germline, CDR1 is MNHEY, CDR2 SVGAGI. The V gene end was trimmed by 6 bases and the J gene end by 4 bases; junction bases not matched to a gene: 10. The CDR3 length is 15 residues. CDR3 in DNA: TGTGCCAGCAGACTTTCAGACAGGGGCACCTATGGCTACACCTTC. It translates to CASRLSDRGTYGYTF.

This chain connects TRBV6-5 to TRBJ1-1; weak D call: TRBD1 (5 bases). The CDR3 spans 14 residues. Trimming left V 6 bases short and J 5 bases short, with 16 bases between. The V gene's germline CDR1 is MNHEY and CDR2 SVGAGI. Here the CDR3 DNA reads TGTGCCAGCAGCCTGGGGGGGGTAGGGACTGAAGCTTTCTTT. This gives the protein CASSLGGVGTEAFF.

The chain uses TRBV19 and TRBJ1-2; 9 nucleotides line up with TRBD1. The V gene end was trimmed by 5 bases and the J gene end by 4 bases; junction bases not matched to a gene: 5. The germline CDR1 and CDR2 sequences are LNHDA and SQIVND (reference sequence). The CDR3 contains 14 residues. The CDR3 protein is CASSGLDRGYGYTF. Here the CDR3 DNA reads TGTGCCAGTAGTGGATTGGACAGGGGCTATGGCTACACCTTC.

The J gene is TRBJ2-7, the V gene TRBV15; TRBD2 matches 8 bases. This CDR3 is 16 amino acids long. V shed 0 bases and J 3 bases; nucleotides not matched to a gene: 7. Per germline, CDR1 LNHNV and CDR2 YYDKDF (reference sequence). CDR3 loop: CATSREAAGDGYEQYF. The DNA of the CDR3 is TGTGCCACCAGCAGAGAAGCAGCGGGAGATGGCTACGAGCAGTACTTC.

V and J are TRBV19 and TRBJ1-3; D is perhaps TRBD1 (6 bases). The CDR3 loop spans 14 amino acids. Germline V gene lookup returns CDR1 LNHDA and CDR2 SQIVND (reference sequence). The V end lost 5 bases, the J end lost 4 bases, and 12 bases lay between the germline ends. As DNA, the CDR3 is TGTGCCAGTAGTGAACAGGGTCCCGGAAACACCATATATTTT. Its translation is CASSEQGPGNTIYF.

The chain combines TRBV18 with TRBJ2-1; 8 bases are a match to TRBD2. V shed 3 bases, J shed 9 bases, and the junction held 1 base outside the gene matches. The CDR3 contains 12 residues. Germline assignment: CDR1 KGHSH and CDR2 LQKENI. CDR3 DNA: TGTGCCAGCTCACCCCTAGCGGGTGAGCAGTTCTTC. The encoded protein is CASSPLAGEQFF. Full variable domain (remainder filled in from reference TRBV18 and TRBJ2-1): NAGVMQNPRHLVRRRGQEARLRCSPMKGHSHVYWYRQLPEEGLKFMVYLQKENIIDESGMPKERFSAEFPKEGPSILRIQQVVRGDSAAYFCASSPLAGEQFFGPGTRLTVL.

The V gene is TRBV5-1, the J gene TRBJ2-1; TRBD1 aligns across 7 bases. With 2 bases clipped from V and 0 bases from J, the junction kept 8 bases outside the gene matches. The CDR3 runs to 17 residues. The germline V gene has CDR1 SGHRS and CDR2 YFSETQ. The CDR3: CASSFPRQGSSYNEQFF. The CDR3 bases are TGCGCCAGCAGCTTCCCGAGACAGGGTAGCTCCTACAATGAGCAGTTCTTC. The entire variable domain, with the rest obtained from reference TRBV5-1 and TRBJ2-1, is as follows: KAGVTQTPRYLIKTRGQQVTLSCSPISGHRSVSWYQQTPGQGLQFLFEYFSETQRNKGNFPGRFSGRQFSNSRSEMNVSTLELGDSALYLCASSFPRQGSSYNEQFFGPGTRLTVL.